The rows below give T cell receptor beta chains drawn from one sample of a study of blood T cell repertoires in COVID-19. Sequenced by immunoSEQ multiplex PCR; TCRdb stores in-frame clones only, minus some. The table shows nearly 350,000 clones, with roughly 84% occurring only once. The sample comprised PBMCs or T cells enriched from blood (not recorded which). All receptors come from a woman in her thirties who had recovered from COVID-19. The CDR3 runs from the conserved cysteine through the conserved F or W.

V,J,CDR3
TRBV11-2,TRBJ2-6,CASSPLRSAGANVLTF
TRBV7-9,TRBJ1-2,CASSLDPGQANYGYTF
TRBV6-5,TRBJ1-2,CASSYSVVGGGYGYTF
TRBV3-1/TRBV3-2,TRBJ2-7,CASSQDFGGGGEQYF
TRBV5-4,TRBJ2-7,CASSLGTSGGSSYEQYF
TRBV5-4,TRBJ1-2,CASSSAGTRYGYTF
TRBV10-2,TRBJ2-7,CATQRTGGHSIYEQYF
TRBV13,TRBJ1-1,CASSLPFAKTGMNTEAFF
TRBV5-1,TRBJ1-5,CASSLVGGGGQPQHF
TRBV6-1,TRBJ1-2,CASSDDSSGYTF
TRBV28,TRBJ1-2,CASSFLAPSLGQENYGYTF
TRBV9,TRBJ2-3,CASSAVSSNTQYF
TRBV4-1,TRBJ1-2,CASSQPNRIGYGYTF
TRBV2,TRBJ2-2,CASRIGQSGGELFF
TRBV3-1/TRBV3-2,TRBJ1-3,CASSRDYSEGNTIYF
TRBV6-5,TRBJ1-2,CASRTTGVGGYTF
TRBV19,TRBJ1-5,CASRPTGQSNQPQHF
TRBV14,TRBJ1-2,CASSPRVANYGYTF
TRBV4-1,TRBJ1-1,CASSQVVTPGQGVTEAFF
TRBV6-5,TRBJ1-5,CASSASDSGNQPQHF
TRBV13,TRBJ1-2,CASRGVGSNRDGYTF
TRBV6-1,TRBJ1-4,CASSDLNEKLFF
TRBV30,TRBJ1-4,CAGTLGRGEKLFF
TRBV20-1,TRBJ2-3,CSAIEGGSTDTQYF
TRBV28,TRBJ1-2,CASSPGGGQGYGYTF
TRBV28,TRBJ2-7,CASTNGDRGLSYEQYF
TRBV7-9,TRBJ1-2,CASSPSVYGYTF
TRBV28,TRBJ2-7,CASSLMTGPYEQYF
TRBV3-1/TRBV3-2,TRBJ2-1,CASSQEVGARGNEQFF
TRBV21-1,TRBJ1-5,CASSKDRGPDQPQHF
TRBV7-2,TRBJ1-6,CASSLWGTGNSPLHF
TRBV3-1/TRBV3-2,TRBJ1-6,CASSLLGGVKGSPLHF
TRBV19,TRBJ2-4,CASSMTGTRTAVAKNIQYF
TRBV28,TRBJ1-2,CASSLGSPISGYTF
TRBV23-1,TRBJ2-1,CASSREGSVNEQFF
TRBV19,TRBJ2-3,CASSIRGATDTQYF
TRBV5-1,TRBJ2-7,CASSLGQGLWQYF
TRBV24-1,TRBJ2-7,CATSTTLYTGTGGAIGSYEQYF
TRBV5-1,TRBJ2-5,CASSPQQLAGGKETQYF
TRBV11-2,TRBJ2-3,CASSSGLPGQGDTQYF